This T cell receptor beta chain was sequenced during a study of blood T cell repertoires in COVID-19. On the study more broadly: From the United States, Italy and Spain came samples of acute and convalescent COVID-19. The cDNA or gDNA used as material had been derived from T cells, B-cell-depleted T cells, or PBMCs.

Cohorts were based on clinical histories the participants reported. The CDR3 sequence is 14 residues long. The V gene lost 6 bases and the J gene lost 0 bases, with 8 bases spanning the gap. Germline V gene lookup returns CDR1 MNHEY and CDR2 SMNVEV (reference sequence). The count of this clone is one. The table came from immunoSEQ multiplex PCR; TCRdb's copy has only in-frame clones and leaves some out. The sample lists roughly 400,000 clones, around nine tenths occurring once. The rearrangement uses TRBV27 and TRBJ2-2, with a tentative D call TRBD2 (5 bases). Sequencing was performed on PBMCs or T cells enriched from blood (not recorded which). The sequence was obtained from a woman aged 45-65 years who had recovered from COVID-19. CDR3 sequence: CASSAGTNTGELFF. The CDR3 nucleotides are TGTGCCAGCAGCGCCGGGACGAACACCGGGGAGCTGTTTTTT.